Following are 3 T cell receptor beta chains from one sample sequenced in a study of blood T cell repertoires in COVID-19. TCRdb keeps only in-frame clones here, not all; method: immunoSEQ multiplex PCR. The sample carries around 150,000 clones, around nine tenths recorded once. The source material was peripheral blood. The receptors stem from a woman in her 70s with COVID-19, enrolled during active disease.

This clone showed up just once. This rearrangement joins TRBV10-2 to TRBJ1-5; perhaps TRBD1 as D (6 bases). V shed 5 bases and J shed 6 bases, with 14 bases lying between them. The germline CDR1 and CDR2 sequences are WSHSY and SAAADI. CDR3 length equals 14 residues. CDR3 in DNA: TGCGCCAGCAGTCCTGACAGGACGGGTCAGCCCCAGCATTTT. Translation gives CASSPDRTGQPQHF.

This chain links TRBV29-1 with TRBJ2-3, with TRBD2 matching 9 bases. The junction had 6 bases not matched to a gene; V was cut back by 3 bases and J by 2 bases. This CDR3 contains 15 residues. Looked up from germline, CDR1 is SQVTM and CDR2 is ANQGSEA. The DNA for the CDR3 is TGCAGCGTTGAGCACAGCGGGGGGACCACAGATACGCAGTATTTT. Translated, it gives CSVEHSGGTTDTQYF.

J is TRBJ2-5 and V is TRBV29-1; TRBD2 matches at 7 bases. This CDR3 is built from 15 residues. The J segment lost 7 bases and the V segment lost 1 base, leaving 12 bases of the junction unmatched. The germline gives CDR1 SQVTM, CDR2 ANQGSEA. The CDR3 protein is CSVEGGGGTPGTQYF. As DNA, the CDR3 is TGCAGCGTTGAAGGTGGCGGGGGAACCCCCGGGACCCAGTACTTC.